This T cell receptor (beta chain) came from a study of identical twins. Study-level points and caveats: Twins' excess sharing was less marked for out-of-frame beta sequences.

This CDR3 region has 14 residues. Germline CDR1 reads MNHEY; CDR2 reads SMNVEV (reference sequence). MiXCR, run by TCRdb on the 5' RACE reads, gives a single entry per CDR3 protein. The sample contains about 570,000 distinct CDR3 sequences, roughly 9.5% of which appear only once. A remark on this clonotype: Its antigen is unidentified. The junction differs from germline at one of its ends, possibly a read error.

These data are also associated with another study on yellow fever vaccine responses in identical twins.

The V call is TRBV27, the J call TRBJ2-2, with a weak D call TRBD1 (5 bases). The sample comprised PBMCs. The sequence was collected from a woman under 30 in good health. In nucleotides, the CDR3 is TGTGCCAGCCGTTTGGGGCATAACACCGGGGAGCTGTTTTTT. This gives the protein CASRLGHNTGELFF.